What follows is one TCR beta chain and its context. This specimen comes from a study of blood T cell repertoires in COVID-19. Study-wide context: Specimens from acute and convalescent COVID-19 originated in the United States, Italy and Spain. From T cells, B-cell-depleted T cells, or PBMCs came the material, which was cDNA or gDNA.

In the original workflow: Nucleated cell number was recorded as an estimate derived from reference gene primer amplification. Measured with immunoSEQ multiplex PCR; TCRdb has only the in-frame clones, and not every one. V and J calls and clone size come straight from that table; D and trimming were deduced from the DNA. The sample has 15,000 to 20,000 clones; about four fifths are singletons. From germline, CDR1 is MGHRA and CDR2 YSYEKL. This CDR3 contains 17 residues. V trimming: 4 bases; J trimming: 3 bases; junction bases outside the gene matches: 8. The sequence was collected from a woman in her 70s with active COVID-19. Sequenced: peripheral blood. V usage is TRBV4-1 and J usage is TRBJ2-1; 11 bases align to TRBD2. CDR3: CASSRTLGTSGYNEQFF. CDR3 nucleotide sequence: TGCGCCAGCAGCCGAACCTTGGGGACTAGCGGCTACAATGAGCAGTTCTTC.